This T cell receptor (beta chain) was observed in a study of T cells expressing NK-cell markers. Whole-study results and caveats: The leading position in the CD3+CD56-NKG2C+ fraction of several donors also went to these clonotypes.

TCRdb re-called the 5' RACE reads; one entry per CDR3 protein, DNA not given. Recorded for this sample: 160,000 or so distinct CDR3 sequences. As concerns this clonotype: Its target is not known.

Germline values: CDR1 MNHNS, CDR2 SASEGT. The CDR3 totals 16 residues. This TCR came from a woman between 18 and 69 years old in good health. The sample was blood T cells: a sorted CD56 or NKG2C T cell subset, CD4+ or CD8+ T cells, or bulk PBMC T cells (not recorded which). The genes are TRBV6-1 and TRBJ2-7; as DNA is missing, the TRBD2 call by TCRdb cannot be tested. The CDR3 here is CASSFPLAGSTYEQYF.